This paragraph covers one T cell receptor (beta chain) sequence. Its target is unknown. The sample is drawn from a study of cytomegalovirus exposure and HLA in healthy donors. With 8 bases removed from V and 5 bases from J, the gap between germline ends came to 19 bases. There are 15 residues in the CDR3. Germline CDR1 and CDR2: LNHDA and SQIVND (reference sequence). Study-wide findings and caveats: In a later analysis, specific HLA alleles were associated with 15,000 to 20,000 TCR beta sequences at a 0.05 false discovery rate. Accurate prediction of most subjects' HLA-A and HLA-B alleles from TCR beta sequences was reported. A later analysis showed that HLA-associated TCR beta chains had undergone more clonal expansion than equally common others.

Amplification used 60 Vbeta primers and 13 Jbeta primers. TCRdb's copy holds only in-frame clones and misses some; the assay was immunoSEQ multiplex PCR. The table includes about 130,000 clones, approximately 61% detected once. The J gene is TRBJ1-5, the V gene TRBV19, with D perhaps matching TRBD1 (5 bases). Source material: PBMCs. The clonotype comes from a man aged 25 to 40 in good health and CMV-seropositive. The CDR3 bases are TGTGCCAGTTCTCGTCCGAGACAGAGGCATCAGCCCCAGCATTTT. This translates into CASSRPRQRHQPQHF.